Listed below are T cell receptor beta chains from one sample, sequenced in a study of beta chain features in type 1 diabetes. Using immunoSEQ multiplex PCR, the repertoire was profiled, and TCRdb retains in-frame clones only, with some absent. The sample yields 300,000 or so clones, under 8.5% seen once. Sequenced material: central memory CD4+ T cells from blood. The receptors shown here come from a young woman in good health. CDR3s include the opening cysteine and the closing phenylalanine or tryptophan. Fields, in order: clone size, J gene, D gene, V gene, CDR3 DNA, CDR3 protein. D genes are given only for firm matches. Clone size, where shown, is once, few, many, or a class for clones that have expanded.

size: .
J: TRBJ2-7
D: .
V: TRBV7-6
DNA: TGTGCCAGCAGCTTAAAGGAGGCCTACGAGCAGTACTTC
CDR3: CASSLKEAYEQYF

size: .
J: TRBJ2-7
D: .
V: TRBV28
DNA: TGTGCCAGCAGAAGTGGGGCACCCAATAGCTACGAGCAGTACTTC
CDR3: CASRSGAPNSYEQYF

size: few
J: TRBJ2-1
D: .
V: TRBV7-9
DNA: TGTGCCAGCAGCTTAGCCGAAGGATCCGGCTCCTACAATGAGCAGTTCTTC
CDR3: CASSLAEGSGSYNEQFF

size: few
J: TRBJ2-2
D: .
V: TRBV5-1
DNA: TGCGCCAGCAGCTTGGCTTACAGCCCGAACACCGGGGAGCTGTTTTTT
CDR3: CASSLAYSPNTGELFF

size: few
J: TRBJ1-2
D: .
V: TRBV7-2
DNA: TGTGCCAGCAGCTTAATGGACCCGACGGTCCGCGGCTACACCTTC
CDR3: CASSLMDPTVRGYTF

size: few
J: TRBJ1-2
D: TRBD1
V: TRBV6-5
DNA: TGTGCCAGCGGGACAGGGGAAAGTGGCTACACCTTC
CDR3: CASGTGESGYTF

size: .
J: TRBJ2-6
D: .
V: TRBV19
DNA: TGTGCCAGTAGTCAGAAGTCACCAACTGGGGCCAACGTCCTGACTTTC
CDR3: CASSQKSPTGANVLTF

size: few
J: TRBJ2-3
D: TRBD2
V: TRBV7-2
DNA: TGCGCCAGCAGCCAGCTAGCGGTTAGCACAGATACGCAGTATTTT
CDR3: CASSQLAVSTDTQYF

size: .
J: TRBJ2-7
D: TRBD2
V: TRBV7-9
DNA: TGTGCCAGCAGCACTAGCGGGACAGCGAACCACGAGCAGTACTTC
CDR3: CASSTSGTANHEQYF

size: .
J: TRBJ2-5
D: .
V: TRBV19
DNA: TGTGCCAGTAGTATAGGTTGGGCGGTTGAAGAGACCCAGTACTTC
CDR3: CASSIGWAVEETQYF

size: many
J: TRBJ2-1
D: TRBD2
V: TRBV18
DNA: TGTGCCAGCTCACCACCCCTACTAGCGCAGAATGCATACAATGAGCAGTTCTTC
CDR3: CASSPPLLAQNAYNEQFF

size: few
J: TRBJ2-7
D: .
V: TRBV6-5
DNA: TGTGCCAGCAGTTACGGCGGCGACTCTGTCTACGAGCAGTACTTC
CDR3: CASSYGGDSVYEQYF

size: .
J: TRBJ1-4
D: .
V: TRBV2
DNA: TGTGCCAGCAGTGAAAGGGGCGACGGACCCGGCGAAAAACTGTTTTTT
CDR3: CASSERGDGPGEKLFF

size: .
J: TRBJ2-7
D: TRBD2
V: TRBV7-2
DNA: TGTGCCAGCAGCTTTGATACTAGCGGGGTTTACGAGCAGTACTTC
CDR3: CASSFDTSGVYEQYF

size: .
J: TRBJ2-6
D: .
V: TRBV14
DNA: TGTGCCAGCAGCCAAGTGTTTGGGTCCGGGGCCAACGTCCTGACTTTC
CDR3: CASSQVFGSGANVLTF

size: few
J: TRBJ2-5
D: TRBD2
V: TRBV28
DNA: TGTGCCAGCAGTTCCCCAAGACTAGCGGGAGAGACCCAGTACTTC
CDR3: CASSSPRLAGETQYF